These T cell receptor beta chains were read from a single sample in a study of post-analysis software for immune sequencing data. TCRdb re-called the PCR reads with MiXCR, one entry per CDR3 protein. The data contain hundreds of thousands of distinct CDR3 sequences, around 50% of them singletons. The source material was blood. These receptors were obtained from a girl aged 5-17 years with multiple sclerosis. Each CDR3 is given with its conserved first and last residue. The D gene is left open where the match is weak. Only some rows state a clone size, as once, few, many or a class for expanded clones.

once,TRBJ2-7,TRBV7-9,TRBD2,CATELAGGYEQYF,TGTGCCACCGAACTAGCGGGAGGTTACGAGCAGTACTTC
NA,TRBJ1-2,TRBV10-3,NA,CAISESVGRVNYGYTF,TGTGCCATCAGTGAGTCGGTAGGGCGGGTCAACTATGGCTACACCTTC
few,TRBJ2-6,TRBV29-1,TRBD1,CSVGHGTGGRSGANVLTF,TGCAGCGTCGGACACGGGACAGGGGGTCGGTCTGGGGCCAACGTCCTGACTTTC
NA,TRBJ2-7,TRBV2,NA,CASNEGGTGYEQYF,TGTGCCAGCAATGAGGGCGGCACGGGCTACGAGCAGTACTTC
NA,TRBJ2-5,TRBV5-1,NA,CASSLVTDGSNQETQYF,TGCGCCAGCAGCTTGGTCACAGATGGGAGTAATCAAGAGACCCAGTACTTC
NA,TRBJ2-1,TRBV6-4,TRBD1,CASSDSGTGGYNEQFF,TGTGCCAGCAGTGACTCCGGGACAGGGGGCTACAATGAGCAGTTCTTC
NA,TRBJ1-2,TRBV29-1,NA,CSAVGLTGGGYTF,TGCAGCGCAGTAGGCCTGACCGGCGGGGGCTACACCTTC
NA,TRBJ1-1,TRBV20-1,NA,CSARQKSEAFF,TGCAGTGCCAGACAGAAGTCTGAAGCTTTCTTT
NA,TRBJ2-7,TRBV7-9,NA,CASSLGQPYSYEQYF,TGTGCCAGCAGCTTAGGGCAGCCCTACAGCTACGAGCAGTACTTC
few,TRBJ2-7,TRBV6-6,NA,CASKNGVYEQYF,TGTGCCAGCAAAAACGGGGTTTACGAGCAGTACTTC
NA,TRBJ2-3,TRBV7-9,NA,CASSQPWIRDTQYF,TGTGCCAGCAGCCAACCATGGATTAGAGATACGCAGTATTTT
NA,TRBJ1-2,TRBV15,NA,CATSRGLDFQVLYGYTF,TGTGCCACCAGCAGGGGCCTAGACTTTCAAGTCCTTTATGGCTACACCTTC
NA,TRBJ1-2,TRBV20-1,TRBD1,CSARDRGRSNYGYTF,TGCAGTGCTCGAGACAGGGGGCGGTCTAACTATGGCTACACCTTC
NA,TRBJ1-5,TRBV2,NA,CASSEVPGVNQPQHF,TGTGCCAGCAGTGAGGTTCCTGGGGTTAATCAGCCCCAGCATTTT
NA,TRBJ2-7,TRBV7-8,NA,CASSLLGGSLTYEQYF,TGTGCCAGCAGCTTATTGGGGGGTTCGCTGACCTACGAGCAGTACTTC
NA,TRBJ2-3,TRBV7-8,NA,CASSLDRGSDTQYF,TGTGCCAGCAGCTTAGATAGGGGTTCAGATACGCAGTATTTT
NA,TRBJ2-5,TRBV6-5,TRBD1,CASSYRGLGTQYF,TGTGCCAGCAGTTACAGGGGGCTAGGGACCCAGTACTTC
few,TRBJ2-1,TRBV6-5,TRBD2,CASGLWTSGINEQFF,TGTGCCAGCGGATTATGGACTAGCGGGATCAATGAGCAGTTCTTC
NA,TRBJ2-7,TRBV5-1,TRBD1,CASSRTTGPYEQYF,TGCGCCAGCAGCCGAACGACAGGGCCCTACGAGCAGTACTTC
NA,TRBJ2-1,TRBV20-1,TRBD2,CSARADGTRVLNEQFF,TGCAGTGCTAGAGCAGATGGGACTAGGGTGCTAAATGAGCAGTTCTTC
NA,TRBJ2-3,TRBV3-1,NA,CASSSGVGPSGDTQYF,TGTGCCAGCAGCTCGGGGGTCGGACCCTCTGGGGATACGCAGTATTTT
NA,TRBJ1-6,TRBV5-1,NA,CASSPTLGSYNSPLHF,TGCGCCAGCAGCCCGACCCTGGGCTCCTATAATTCACCCCTCCACTTT
NA,TRBJ2-7,TRBV5-1,NA,CASSLSFGTFYEQYF,TGCGCCAGCAGCTTGAGTTTTGGGACATTCTACGAGCAGTACTTC
NA,TRBJ2-7,TRBV15,NA,CATSRRTEGHSYEQYF,TGTGCCACCAGCAGGAGGACAGAGGGACACTCCTACGAGCAGTACTTC
many,TRBJ2-7,TRBV20-1,TRBD2,CSATLSGEPYEQYF,TGCAGTGCTACCCTTAGCGGGGAACCCTACGAGCAGTACTTC